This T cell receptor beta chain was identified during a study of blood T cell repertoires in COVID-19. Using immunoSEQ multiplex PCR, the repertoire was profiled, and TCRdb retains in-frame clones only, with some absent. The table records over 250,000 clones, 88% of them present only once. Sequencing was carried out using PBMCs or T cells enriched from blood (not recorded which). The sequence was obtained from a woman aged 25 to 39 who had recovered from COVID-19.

This CDR3 is CASSYSRQDYPLHF. Here the CDR3 DNA reads TGTGCCAGCAGTTACTCACGACAGGATTACCCCCTCCACTTT. The chain recombines TRBV6-5 with TRBJ1-6, with a possible D match to TRBD1 (6 bases). The CDR3 extends over 14 amino acids. Trimming stripped 0 bases from V and 13 bases from J, with 13 bases between. Germline-derived CDR1 and CDR2 are MNHEY and SVGAGI.